This T cell receptor beta chain is drawn from a study of T cells expressing NK-cell markers. The overall study: Each TCR beta repertoire originated in sorted T cells that were CD3+CD56+NKG2C+, CD3+CD56+NKG2C- or CD3+CD56-NKG2C+. Among the eight sequenced donors, seven tested HCMV-seropositive and one tested seronegative.

Germline V gives CDR1 SGHKS, CDR2 YYEKEE (reference sequence). The CDR3 is 15 amino acids. Details on this clonotype: No antigen is known for it.

Findings and caveats of the study: Nothing established the HCMV specificity of expanded NKG2C+ T cell clones.

No DNA is given; TCRdb re-called the 5' RACE reads and lists each CDR3 protein once. Its listing shows over 200,000 distinct CDR3 sequences. This receptor was identified in a man younger than 35 in good health. Material for sequencing was blood T cells: a sorted CD56 or NKG2C T cell subset, CD4+ or CD8+ T cells, or bulk PBMC T cells (not recorded which). The gene calls are TRBV5-5 and TRBJ2-3. The CDR3 loop is CASSLAKVGTDTQYF.